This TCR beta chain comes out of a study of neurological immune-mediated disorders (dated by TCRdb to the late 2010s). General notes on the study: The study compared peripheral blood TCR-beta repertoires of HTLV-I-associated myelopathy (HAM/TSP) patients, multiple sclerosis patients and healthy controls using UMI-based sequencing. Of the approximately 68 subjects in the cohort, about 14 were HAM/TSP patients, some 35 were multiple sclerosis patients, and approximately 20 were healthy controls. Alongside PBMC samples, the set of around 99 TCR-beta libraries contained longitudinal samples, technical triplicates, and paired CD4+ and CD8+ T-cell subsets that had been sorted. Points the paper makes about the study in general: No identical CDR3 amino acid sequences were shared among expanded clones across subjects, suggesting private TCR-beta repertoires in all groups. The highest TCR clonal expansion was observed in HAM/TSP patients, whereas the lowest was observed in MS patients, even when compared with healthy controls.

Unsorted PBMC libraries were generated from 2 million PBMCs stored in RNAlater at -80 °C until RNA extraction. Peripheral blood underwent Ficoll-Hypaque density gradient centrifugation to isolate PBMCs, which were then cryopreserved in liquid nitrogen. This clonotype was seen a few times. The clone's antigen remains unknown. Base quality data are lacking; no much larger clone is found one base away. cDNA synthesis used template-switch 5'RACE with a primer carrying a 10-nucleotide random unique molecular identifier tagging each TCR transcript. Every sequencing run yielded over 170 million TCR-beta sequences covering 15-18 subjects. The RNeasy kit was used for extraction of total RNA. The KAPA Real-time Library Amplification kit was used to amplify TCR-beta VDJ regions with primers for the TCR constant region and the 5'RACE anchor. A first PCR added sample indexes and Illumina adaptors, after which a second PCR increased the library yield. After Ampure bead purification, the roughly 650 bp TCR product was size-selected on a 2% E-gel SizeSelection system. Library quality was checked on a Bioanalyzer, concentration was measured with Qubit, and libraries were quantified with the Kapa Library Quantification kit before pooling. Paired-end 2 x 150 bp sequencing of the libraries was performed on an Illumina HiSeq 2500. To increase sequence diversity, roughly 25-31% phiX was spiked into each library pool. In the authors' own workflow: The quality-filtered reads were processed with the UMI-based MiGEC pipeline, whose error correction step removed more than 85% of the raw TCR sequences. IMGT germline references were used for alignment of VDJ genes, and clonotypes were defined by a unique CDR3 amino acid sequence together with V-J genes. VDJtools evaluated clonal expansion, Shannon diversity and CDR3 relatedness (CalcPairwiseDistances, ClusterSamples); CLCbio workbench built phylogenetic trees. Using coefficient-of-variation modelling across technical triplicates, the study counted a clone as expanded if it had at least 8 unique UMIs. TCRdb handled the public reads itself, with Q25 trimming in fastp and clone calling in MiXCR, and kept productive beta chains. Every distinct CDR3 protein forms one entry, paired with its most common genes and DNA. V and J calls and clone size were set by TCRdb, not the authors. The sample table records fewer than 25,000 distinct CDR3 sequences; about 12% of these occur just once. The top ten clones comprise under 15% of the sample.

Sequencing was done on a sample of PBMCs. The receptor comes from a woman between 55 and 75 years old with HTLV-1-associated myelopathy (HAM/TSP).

Read as DNA, the sequence is TGTGCCAGCAGTGACTCAGGACGGAACACAGATACGCAGTATTTT. It translates as CASSDSGRNTDTQYF. The rearranged chain carries TRBV6-4 and TRBJ2-3; no D gene is confidently identified. CDR1 and CDR2 (MRHNA, SNTAGT) derive from the germline V gene. Trimming removed 0 bases from V and 2 bases from J, leaving 9 bases between the germline ends. The cysteine opens and the phenylalanine closes a CDR3 of 15 amino acids. Here the CDR3 DNA is all that survives: 45 bases in frame from base 1.